Presented here are 10 T cell receptor beta chains from one specimen sequenced in a study of cytomegalovirus exposure and HLA in healthy donors. TCRdb keeps only in-frame clones here, not all; method: immunoSEQ multiplex PCR. The data show some 130,000 clones, with 82% seen just once and around 27% held by the top ten. Source material: PBMCs. The receptor source for this set is a man aged 25 to 45 in good health and CMV-seropositive.

The chain couples TRBV2 to TRBJ1-1, with unresolved D. Germline assignment: CDR1 SNHLY and CDR2 FYNNEI. V was cut by 5 bases and J by 1 base, with 14 bases left in between. The CDR3 extends over 15 amino acids. CDR3 in amino acids: CASSPPGIRNTEAFF. DNA of the CDR3: TGTGCCAGCAGTCCCCCGGGAATCAGGAACACTGAAGCTTTCTTT.

The sample holds a few counts of this clone. The chain employs TRBV7-9 and TRBJ2-7, with 7 bases matching TRBD1. V shed 5 bases, J shed 4 bases, and the junction held 5 bases outside the gene matches. CDR3 length: 13 residues. Germline CDR1 SEHNR, CDR2 FQNEAQ (reference sequence). The DNA for the CDR3 is TGTGCCAGCAGCCACGACAGGGTATACGAGCAGTACTTC. The encoded protein is CASSHDRVYEQYF.

V gene TRBV11-1 combines with J gene TRBJ2-4, with D uncertain. The CDR3 has 14 residues. V shed 5 bases and J shed 2 bases, with 10 bases lying between them. CDR1 is SGHAT, CDR2 FQDESV, per germline (reference sequence). CDR3 nucleotide sequence: TGTGCCAGCAGCCCCACGAGGTCCAAAAACATTCAGTACTTC. Translated, it gives CASSPTRSKNIQYF.

Note on this clone: One end of the junction varies from germline; a read error may be responsible. The genes are TRBV2 and TRBJ2-1; possibly TRBD1 for D (6 bases). The CDR3 totals 14 residues. Per the germline V gene, CDR1 is SNHLY and CDR2 is FYNNEI. The CDR3, as DNA: TGTGCCTGCAGGTGGGCAGGGGCCTACAATGAGCAGTTCTTC. Protein: CACRWAGAYNEQFF.

The rearrangement uses TRBV5-1 and TRBJ2-5, with D unresolved. CDR1 and CDR2 (germline): SGHRS, YFSETQ. CDR3 length: 14 residues. Trimming pared 4 bases from V and 5 bases from J, leaving 15 bases between. The CDR3 is CASSPRVFGETQYF. The CDR3 DNA is TGCGCCAGCAGCCCCCGGGTCTTCGGGGAGACCCAGTACTTC.

This clone was seen a few times. CDR3 protein: CASSPGSSGGETQYF. CDR3 DNA: TGTGCCAGTAGCCCAGGTTCGAGCGGGGGCGAGACCCAGTACTTC. The genes are TRBV19 and TRBJ2-5, with 8 bases identical to TRBD2. Trimming cost V 6 bases and J 5 bases; bases outside gene matches: 11. The germline CDR1 and CDR2 sequences are LNHDA and SQIVND (reference sequence). The CDR3 runs 15 residues.

This clone was detected only once. The chain uses TRBV7-3 and TRBJ2-1; D is possibly TRBD1 (5 bases). CDR1 is SGHTA and CDR2 is FQGTGA in the germline V gene. Between the trimmed V and J ends, which lost 2 bases and 2 bases, there was a span of 7 bases. The CDR3 runs to 14 residues. The CDR3 region is CASSLSGTYNEQFF. The CDR3 DNA reads TGTGCCAGCAGCTTATCAGGGACCTACAATGAGCAGTTCTTC. The full variable domain, rest sourced from reference TRBV7-3 and TRBJ2-1, is GAGVSQTPSNKVTEKGKYVELRCDPISGHTALYWYRQSLGQGPEFLIYFQGTGAADDSGLPNDRFFAVRPEGSVSTLKIQRTERGDSAVYLCASSLSGTYNEQFFGPGTRLTVL.

This sequence joins TRBV4-1 and TRBJ1-2, with D tentatively TRBD1 (6 bases). Trimming cost V 0 bases and J 7 bases, with 18 bases left between them. The CDR3 loop spans 16 amino acids. Germline CDR1 reads MGHRA; CDR2 reads YSYEKL. Here the CDR3 reads CASSQDSSRGAGGYTF. In nucleotides, the CDR3 is TGCGCCAGCAGCCAAGATTCGAGCCGGGGGGCTGGTGGCTACACCTTC.

The rearrangement joins TRBV6-1 to TRBJ1-1, with D possibly being TRBD1 (5 bases). Germline V CDR1 and CDR2: MNHNS, SASEGT. V lost 10 bases to trimming and J lost 1 base, with 7 bases between them. CDR3 length: 11 amino acids. The CDR3 DNA reads as TGTGCCACCGGGGGGAACACTGAAGCTTTCTTT. Residues: CATGGNTEAFF.

The genes are TRBV27 and TRBJ2-7, with 12 bases matching TRBD1. The CDR3 is 15 amino acids. Losses at the gene ends were 2 bases for V and 4 bases for J; bases not matched to a gene: 3. The germline CDR1 and CDR2 sequences are MNHEY and SMNVEV (reference sequence). The CDR3 region is CASSLGTGGGYEQYF. CDR3 in DNA: TGTGCCAGCAGTTTAGGGACAGGGGGCGGGTACGAGCAGTACTTC.